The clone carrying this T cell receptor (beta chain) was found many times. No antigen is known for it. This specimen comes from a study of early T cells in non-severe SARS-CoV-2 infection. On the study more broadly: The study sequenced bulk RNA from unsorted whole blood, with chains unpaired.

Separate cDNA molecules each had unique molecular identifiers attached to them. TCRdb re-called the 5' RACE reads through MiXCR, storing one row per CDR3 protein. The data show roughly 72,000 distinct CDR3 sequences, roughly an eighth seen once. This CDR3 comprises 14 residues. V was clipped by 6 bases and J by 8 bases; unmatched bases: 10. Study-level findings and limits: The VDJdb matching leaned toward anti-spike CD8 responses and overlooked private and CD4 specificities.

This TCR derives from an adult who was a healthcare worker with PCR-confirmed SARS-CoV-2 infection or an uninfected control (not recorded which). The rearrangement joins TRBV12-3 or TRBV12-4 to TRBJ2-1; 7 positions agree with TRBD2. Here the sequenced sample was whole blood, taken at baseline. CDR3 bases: TGTGCCAGCAGGCCGGAAAGCGGGGCCTATGAGCAGTTCTTC. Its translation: CASRPESGAYEQFF.